This TCR beta chain stems from a study of radiation and T cells in renal cell carcinoma. The protocol was immunoSEQ multiplex PCR, while the TCRdb copy is restricted to in-frame clones and leaves out a portion. The repertoire holds 150,000 to 180,000 clones, with over 80% as singletons. Regarding this clone: The same CDR3 can be traced to other DNA sequences in this sample.

This CDR3 contains 12 residues. The ends were cut back, 3 bases at V and 1 base at J, with 3 bases in the middle. CDR1 and CDR2 from the germline V gene are KGHSH and LQKENI. Time point here: blood 2 weeks post-SBRT. Treatment of the sample: 15 Gy SBRT to primary tumor, nephrectomy 4 weeks later. This material consisted of blood, taken from a patient whose treatment included radiotherapy and nephrectomy. This clonotype was sampled from a woman between 45 and 65 years old with renal cell carcinoma. The genes are TRBV18 and TRBJ1-1; D gene ambiguous. CDR3 amino acids: CASSPKNTEAFF. Here the CDR3 DNA reads TGTGCCAGCTCACCGAAGAACACTGAAGCTTTCTTT. The variable domain in full, with the rest retrieved from reference TRBV18 and TRBJ1-1, is NAGVMQNPRHLVRRRGQEARLRCSPMKGHSHVYWYRQLPEEGLKFMVYLQKENIIDESGMPKERFSAEFPKEGPSILRIQQVVRGDSAAYFCASSPKNTEAFFGQGTRLTVV.